What follows describes a single T cell receptor delta chain. This clone is deemed medium-sized (0.01 to 0.1%). It has no known antigen specificity. The sample holds no much larger clone one base away, and base qualities are not on file. This sample was taken from a study of delta chain sequences of gamma delta T cells (dated by TCRdb to the late 2010s). The protocol used for the library was 5' RACE. The run used an Illumina MiSeq. For TCRdb, the public reads were processed anew by CATT, and duplicate DNA sequences were folded into one row. A total of fewer than 950 delta-chain clones appear in this sample, over 15% of them only once. The ten largest make up around half of the sample. The CDR3 holds 14 amino acids from the cysteine to the phenylalanine. The CDR3 DNA has 42 bases and is translated from base 1. Between the V and J ends, shortened by 4 bases and 1 base respectively, the junction contains 10 bases. Taken from the germline V gene, the CDR1 and CDR2 loops are TSWWSYY and QGS.

Rearrangement joined TRDV1 to TRDJ1; the D gene is perhaps TRDD3, on 5 matching bases. The source of this sequence is a human donor in good health. The source material was either unsorted cells or a sorted T cell fraction (not recorded which). The sequenced DNA: TGTGCTCTTGGGGGCTGGGTTTGCACCGATAAACTCATCTTT. Its protein reads: CALGGWVCTDKLIF.